This TCR beta chain originates from a study of T cell responses to AZD1222 COVID-19 vaccine. Points from the study as a whole: Among spike-specific TCRs, nearly half reportedly target unmutated variant regions. Just five to seven people given AZD1222 tested seropositive at baseline. Spike-spanning, vaccine-associated CD4 TCRs were dominant at 160-218 and 743-854. Breadth and depth of Spike-specific TCRs rose after two AZD1222 doses.

The CDR3 is 15 residues long. Trimming shortened V by 5 bases and J by 4 bases, and 17 bases separated the two germline ends. From germline, CDR1 is SGHVS and CDR2 FNYEAQ. As for this clone: The antigen is not known.

TCRdb keeps only in-frame clones here, not all; method: immunoSEQ multiplex PCR. The data show around 120,000 clones, about 82% seen once. The chain has TRBV7-6 and TRBJ1-1; D ambiguous. Material: peripheral blood, obtained 28 days after the second AZD1222 dose. The sequence was obtained from an adult who received the AZD1222 COVID-19 vaccine. The CDR3 loop is CASSARGLGGTEAFF. CDR3 DNA: TGTGCCAGCAGCGCTAGAGGTCTGGGTGGCACTGAAGCTTTCTTT.